Listed below are T cell receptor beta chains from one sample, sequenced in a study of T cell changes during pregnancy in multiple sclerosis. The repertoire was sequenced with immunoSEQ multiplex PCR; TCRdb's copy has only in-frame clones and lacks some. This sample carries 90,000 to 120,000 clones, just over 90% of them seen once, and the ten largest clones take around 1.2%. Specimen: peripheral blood, collected in the second trimester of pregnancy. These receptors all stem from a female donor with multiple sclerosis, enrolled in a pregnancy study. Each CDR3 is given with its conserved first and last residue. The D gene is left open where the match is weak. Clone size is stated in some rows and not others, as once, few, many or a class when expanded.

D: TRBD2; V: TRBV5-1; size: NA; J: TRBJ2-1; CDR3: CASSLSGTPSGVPMSSYNEQFF; DNA: TGCGCCAGCAGCTTAAGTGGGACCCCTAGCGGGGTTCCTATGAGCTCCTACAATGAGCAGTTCTTC
D: NA; V: TRBV2; size: NA; J: TRBJ2-7; CDR3: CARGGGGEQYF; DNA: TGTGCCAGGGGGGGCGGGGGTGAGCAGTACTTC
D: TRBD1; V: TRBV6-1; size: once; J: TRBJ2-2; CDR3: CASSEDRGPSGELFF; DNA: TGTGCCAGCAGTGAGGACAGGGGGCCTTCCGGGGAGCTGTTTTTT
D: TRBD2; V: TRBV5-1; size: NA; J: TRBJ2-3; CDR3: CASSLEGTTDGADTQYF; DNA: TGCGCCAGCAGCTTGGAAGGGACTACGGATGGGGCAGATACGCAGTATTTT
D: TRBD1; V: TRBV18; size: NA; J: TRBJ1-1; CDR3: CASSPRQGLSPEAFF; DNA: TGTGCCAGCTCACCGCGACAGGGGTTGTCTCCTGAAGCTTTCTTT
D: NA; V: TRBV5-6; size: NA; J: TRBJ2-2; CDR3: CASSFPGGSTGELFF; DNA: TGTGCCAGCAGCTTCCCAGGGGGGAGCACCGGGGAGCTGTTTTTT
D: TRBD1; V: TRBV4-1; size: NA; J: TRBJ1-3; CDR3: CASSPAPFGQGFGNTIYF; DNA: TGCGCCAGCAGCCCGGCCCCTTTCGGACAGGGGTTTGGAAACACCATATATTTT
D: TRBD1; V: TRBV19; size: NA; J: TRBJ1-6; CDR3: CASTPDRAGSPLHF; DNA: TGTGCCAGTACCCCGGACAGGGCAGGATCACCCCTCCACTTT
D: TRBD2; V: TRBV5-1; size: NA; J: TRBJ2-5; CDR3: CASSLGGGGYQETQYF; DNA: TGCGCCAGCAGCTTGGGAGGCGGGGGGTACCAAGAGACCCAGTACTTC
D: NA; V: TRBV5-1; size: NA; J: TRBJ2-2; CDR3: CASSLDRLTGELFF; DNA: TGCGCCAGCAGCCTCGACAGGCTTACCGGGGAGCTGTTTTTT
D: TRBD2; V: TRBV15; size: once; J: TRBJ2-1; CDR3: CATSRDLQGGLMIHEQFF; DNA: TGTGCCACCAGCAGAGATTTGCAGGGAGGGTTGATGATCCATGAGCAGTTCTTC
D: NA; V: TRBV7-2; size: NA; J: TRBJ1-3; CDR3: CASSLRGSSGNTIYF; DNA: TGTGCCAGCAGCTTACGGGGGAGCTCTGGAAACACCATATATTTT
D: NA; V: TRBV10-2; size: NA; J: TRBJ1-3; CDR3: CASSYDTVSGNTIYF; DNA: TGCGCCAGCAGTTACGACACCGTCTCTGGAAACACCATATATTTT
D: NA; V: TRBV6-4; size: NA; J: TRBJ2-7; CDR3: CASSTEQGTHEQYF; DNA: TGTGCCAGCAGTACGGAACAGGGTACCCACGAGCAGTACTTC
D: NA; V: TRBV27; size: NA; J: TRBJ2-2; CDR3: CASSLWGRWSTGELFF; DNA: TGTGCCAGCAGTTTGTGGGGGAGGTGGAGCACCGGGGAGCTGTTTTTT
D: TRBD1; V: TRBV7-8; size: NA; J: TRBJ1-1; CDR3: CASSLATAGTATEAFF; DNA: TGTGCCAGCAGCTTAGCGACCGCCGGGACAGCTACTGAAGCTTTCTTT
D: TRBD1; V: TRBV4-1; size: NA; J: TRBJ2-5; CDR3: CASSTQGNSFRETQYF; DNA: TGCGCCAGCAGCACACAGGGGAACTCTTTCCGGGAGACCCAGTACTTC
D: TRBD2; V: TRBV5-6; size: NA; J: TRBJ2-3; CDR3: CASSLGRDYRTDTQYF; DNA: TGTGCCAGCAGCTTGGGCCGGGACTACCGCACAGATACGCAGTATTTT
D: NA; V: TRBV7-9; size: NA; J: TRBJ2-7; CDR3: CASSHDRSYEQYF; DNA: TGTGCCAGCAGCCATGACAGATCCTACGAGCAGTACTTC
D: TRBD1; V: TRBV9; size: NA; J: TRBJ1-5; CDR3: CASSSQGASNQPQHF; DNA: TGTGCCAGCAGTAGCCAGGGGGCTAGCAATCAGCCCCAGCATTTT
D: NA; V: TRBV6-1; size: NA; J: TRBJ1-5; CDR3: CASRPRGSNQPQHF; DNA: TGTGCCAGCAGGCCACGCGGTAGCAATCAGCCCCAGCATTTT
D: TRBD2; V: TRBV9; size: NA; J: TRBJ2-2; CDR3: CASSVVGGADGELFF; DNA: TGTGCCAGCAGCGTAGTCGGGGGGGCGGACGGGGAGCTGTTTTTT
D: TRBD1; V: TRBV7-8; size: NA; J: TRBJ2-5; CDR3: CASSLARGGRETQYF; DNA: TGTGCCAGCAGCTTAGCTCGAGGGGGCCGGGAGACCCAGTACTTC
D: TRBD1; V: TRBV5-4; size: NA; J: TRBJ1-1; CDR3: CASSPWDRGETEAFF; DNA: TGTGCCAGCAGCCCATGGGACAGGGGGGAAACTGAAGCTTTCTTT
D: TRBD2; V: TRBV6-6; size: NA; J: TRBJ2-7; CDR3: CASSYRAGGFSEQYF; DNA: TGTGCCAGCAGTTACAGAGCGGGGGGGTTTAGCGAGCAGTACTTC
D: TRBD1; V: TRBV7-8; size: once; J: TRBJ1-3; CDR3: CASSLAQGGGNTIYF; DNA: TGTGCCAGCAGCTTAGCGCAAGGGGGCGGAAACACCATATATTTT